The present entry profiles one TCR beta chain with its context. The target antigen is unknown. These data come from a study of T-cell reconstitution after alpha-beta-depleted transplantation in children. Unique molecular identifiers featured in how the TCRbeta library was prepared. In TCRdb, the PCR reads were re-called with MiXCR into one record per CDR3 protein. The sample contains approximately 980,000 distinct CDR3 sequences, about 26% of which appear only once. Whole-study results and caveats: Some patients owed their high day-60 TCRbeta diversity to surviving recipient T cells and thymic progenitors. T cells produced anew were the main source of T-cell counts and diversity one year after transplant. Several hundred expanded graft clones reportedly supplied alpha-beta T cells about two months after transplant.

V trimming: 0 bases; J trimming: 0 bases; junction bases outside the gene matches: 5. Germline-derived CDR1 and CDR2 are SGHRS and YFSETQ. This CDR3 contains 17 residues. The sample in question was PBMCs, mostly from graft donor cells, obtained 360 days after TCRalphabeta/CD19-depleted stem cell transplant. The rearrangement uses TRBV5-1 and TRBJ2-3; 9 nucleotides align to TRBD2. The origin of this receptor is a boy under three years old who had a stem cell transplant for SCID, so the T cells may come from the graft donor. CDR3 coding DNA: TGCGCCAGCAGCTTGGAGGGACTAGCTAGGAGCACAGATACGCAGTATTTT. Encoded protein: CASSLEGLARSTDTQYF.